This passage covers 10 T cell receptor beta chains from one sample sequenced in a study of T cell changes during pregnancy in multiple sclerosis. The method was immunoSEQ multiplex PCR; TCRdb's version includes in-frame clones alone and lacks a portion of them. This table holds tens of thousands of clones, about 90% found once. The material was CD4+ T cells from peripheral blood mononuclear cells, obtained in the second trimester of pregnancy. These receptors came from a female donor with multiple sclerosis, enrolled in a pregnancy study.

The gene calls are TRBV5-6 and TRBJ2-1; 14 bases line up with TRBD2. The V gene's germline CDR1 is SGHDT and CDR2 YYEEEE. With 3 bases clipped from V and 6 bases from J, the junction kept 14 bases outside the gene matches. The CDR3 extends over 19 amino acids. CDR3 loop: CASSWWGLAGVIGFNEQFF. The DNA of the CDR3 is TGTGCCAGCAGCTGGTGGGGACTAGCGGGAGTGATAGGATTCAATGAGCAGTTCTTC.

The chain combines TRBV11-2 with TRBJ2-5, with D maybe TRBD2 (5 bases). Trimming pared 1 base from V and 2 bases from J, leaving 17 bases between. CDR1 is SGHAT, CDR2 FQNNGV, per germline. CDR3 length equals 17 residues. CDR3 region: CASSLGVRGSEQETQYF. CDR3 nucleotide sequence: TGTGCCAGCAGCTTAGGCGTTAGAGGGTCTGAACAAGAGACCCAGTACTTC.

V and J are TRBV6-1 and TRBJ2-7; D might be TRBD2 (6 bases). The CDR3 spans 15 residues. The V gene lost 7 bases and the J gene lost 1 base, with 17 bases spanning the gap. Germline V gives CDR1 MNHNS, CDR2 SASEGT. Here the CDR3 reads CASNTGEIPSYEQYF. The CDR3 DNA sequence: TGTGCCAGCAATACGGGAGAAATCCCATCCTACGAGCAGTACTTC.

The CDR3, as DNA: TGTGCCAGCTCACGCGCCACGGCCAAAAACATTCAGTACTTC. The encoded protein is CASSRATAKNIQYF. V and J are TRBV18 and TRBJ2-4; no firm D call. Germline V gene data show CDR1 as KGHSH and CDR2 as LQKENI. V lost 4 bases, J lost 1 base, and 8 bases lay in between. The CDR3 consists of 14 residues.

The gene calls are TRBV14 and TRBJ2-3, with D unclear. The germline CDR1 and CDR2 sequences are SGHDN and FVKESK. The CDR3 is made up of 18 amino acids. Trimming removed 0 bases at V and 1 base at J, with 17 bases between. For the CDR3, the DNA is TGTGCCAGCAGCCAAGATGAGGTCTTCGGTCAGCGCACAGATACGCAGTATTTT. Protein product: CASSQDEVFGQRTDTQYF.

This chain uses TRBV4-1 with TRBJ2-1; 9 bases fit TRBD2. Germline-derived CDR1 and CDR2 are MGHRA and YSYEKL. The CDR3 extends over 16 amino acids. After removal of 4 bases from V and 3 bases from J, the junction contained 7 bases not matched to a gene. The DNA for the CDR3 is TGCGCCAGCAGCCCCGCCTCGACTAGCGGCTACAATGAGCAGTTCTTC. Translation gives CASSPASTSGYNEQFF.

The chain employs TRBV14 and TRBJ2-2; TRBD1 is a possible D gene (5 bases). The CDR3 is 16 residues long. In germline, CDR1 is SGHDN, CDR2 FVKESK. Trimming removed 2 bases at V and 3 bases at J, with 13 bases between. The CDR3 DNA follows: TGTGCCAGCAGCCAATCTGTCAGGGCCGACACCGGGGAGCTGTTTTTT. Translating gives CASSQSVRADTGELFF.

J is TRBJ1-1 and V is TRBV11-1, with TRBD1 matching over 9 bases. This CDR3 has 14 residues. CDR1 is SGHAT and CDR2 is FQDESV in the germline V gene (reference sequence). V dropped 1 base and J dropped 8; count of bases not matched to a gene: 5. CDR3 nucleotide sequence: TGTGCCAGCAGCTTAGAGGGACAGGGAGGGGAAGCTTTCTTT. Its protein product is CASSLEGQGGEAFF.

This sequence joins TRBV5-6 and TRBJ2-1; D is possibly TRBD1 (6 bases). V shed 5 bases and J shed 9 bases, with 12 bases lying between them. There are 12 residues in the CDR3. The germline gives CDR1 SGHDT, CDR2 YYEEEE. In nucleotides, the CDR3 is TGTGCCAGCAGATTGAGAGGGGGTGAGCAGTTCTTC. The encoded protein is CASRLRGGEQFF. The full variable domain, in which reference TRBV5-6 and TRBJ2-1 provide the parts outside the CDR3, is DAGVTQSPTHLIKTRGQQVTLRCSPKSGHDTVSWYQQALGQGPQFIFQYYEEEERQRGNFPDRFSGHQFPNYSSELNVNALLLGDSALYLCASRLRGGEQFFGPGTRLTVL.

This clone has only one observation. V is TRBV19 and J is TRBJ2-4; 8 nucleotides agree with TRBD2. There are 12 residues in the CDR3. Germline values: CDR1 LNHDA, CDR2 SQIVND (reference sequence). Unmatched junction bases numbered 8, after V lost 5 bases and J lost 14 bases. CDR3 sequence reads: CASSSPGTREYF. As DNA, the CDR3 is TGTGCCAGTAGTTCGCCAGGGACTAGGGAGTACTTC.